This T cell receptor beta chain was recovered during a study of blood T cell repertoires in COVID-19. On the study more broadly: The study drew acute and convalescent COVID-19 samples from the United States, Italy and Spain. Nucleic acid was either cDNA or gDNA, and it came from T cells, B-cell-depleted T cells, or PBMCs.

In the source study's methods: Estimation of nucleated cell counts was performed using reference gene primer amplification. The protocol was immunoSEQ multiplex PCR, while the TCRdb copy is restricted to in-frame clones and leaves out a portion. V and J calls and clone size follow that table, whereas D and trimming were derived from the DNA. The table lists about 140,000 clones, 84% of them singletons. This clone showed up just a few times. The CDR3 loop spans 14 amino acids. Germline V CDR1 and CDR2: MDHEN, SYDVKM. V shed 2 bases, J shed 8 bases, and the junction held 6 bases outside the gene matches.

This receptor was obtained from a woman in her forties or fifties with acute COVID-19. The source material was PBMCs or T cells enriched from blood (not recorded which). The rearrangement links TRBV28 to TRBJ1-2; TRBD1 agrees at 9 bases. The CDR3 coding sequence is TGTGCCAGCAGTTTAAATACAGGGGGCAGGGGCTACACCTTC. Encoded protein: CASSLNTGGRGYTF.